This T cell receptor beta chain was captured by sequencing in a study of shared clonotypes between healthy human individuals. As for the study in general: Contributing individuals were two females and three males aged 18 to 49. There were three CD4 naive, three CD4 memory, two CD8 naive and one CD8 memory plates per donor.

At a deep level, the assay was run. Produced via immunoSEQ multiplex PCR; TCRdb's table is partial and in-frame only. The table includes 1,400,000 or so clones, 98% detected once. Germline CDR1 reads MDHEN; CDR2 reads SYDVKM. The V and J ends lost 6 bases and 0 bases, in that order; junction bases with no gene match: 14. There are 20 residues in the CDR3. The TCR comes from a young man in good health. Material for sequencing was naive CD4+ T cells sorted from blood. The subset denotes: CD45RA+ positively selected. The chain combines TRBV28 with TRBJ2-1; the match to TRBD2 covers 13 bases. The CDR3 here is CASRSRLAGGRLSSYNEQFF. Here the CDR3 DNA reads TGTGCCAGCAGATCCAGACTAGCGGGAGGCCGGTTGAGCTCCTACAATGAGCAGTTCTTC.